Here is one T cell receptor (beta chain) with its context. The V gene lost 2 bases and the J gene lost 0 bases, with 11 bases spanning the gap. From germline, CDR1 is SGHTA and CDR2 FQGNSA. The CDR3 spans 16 residues. The data belong to a study of blood T cell repertoires in COVID-19. Background on the study: Acute-phase and convalescent COVID-19 samples originated in the United States, Italy and Spain. PBMCs, B-cell-depleted T cells, or T cells provided the cDNA or gDNA that made up the material.

Original processing notes: Quantification of nucleated cells was approximated via reference gene primer amplification. TCRdb's table, derived via immunoSEQ multiplex PCR, lists solely in-frame clones and lacks some. V and J calls and clone size are copied from that table; D and trimming were computed from the DNA. The sample has about 41,000 clones, nearly 90% seen once. This chain joins TRBV7-2 and TRBJ1-3; no clear D. The receptor was derived from a man aged 55 to 70 with acute or convalescent COVID-19. The sequencing sample was made of peripheral blood. The CDR3 DNA follows: TGTGCCAGCAGCTTATCCCCAACTTCCTCTGGAAACACCATATATTTT. This encodes CASSLSPTSSGNTIYF.